The clone carrying this TCR beta chain has a handful of counts. This sample stems from a study of shared clonotypes between healthy human individuals. On the study more broadly: Each donor contributed plates that comprised three CD4 naive, three CD4 memory, two CD8 naive and one CD8 memory.

The germline CDR1 and CDR2 sequences are MDHEN and SYDVKM. There are 14 residues in the CDR3. The V end was cut by 2 bases, the J end by 0 bases, with 7 bases between. The assay was immunoSEQ multiplex PCR, and TCRdb's table has in-frame clones only and misses some. In the table there are fewer than 1.4 million clones, around 78% of which are singletons. The source is a man aged 18 to 30 in good health. Some clones in this sample may be carry-over from other donors' samples. The sequenced material came from memory CD4+ T cells from PBMCs. The subset here: CD45RA-negative fraction. The chain couples TRBV28 to TRBJ1-1; D gene ambiguous. CDR3 residues: CASSLRAMNTEAFF. CDR3 DNA: TGTGCCAGCAGTTTAAGAGCCATGAACACTGAAGCTTTCTTT.